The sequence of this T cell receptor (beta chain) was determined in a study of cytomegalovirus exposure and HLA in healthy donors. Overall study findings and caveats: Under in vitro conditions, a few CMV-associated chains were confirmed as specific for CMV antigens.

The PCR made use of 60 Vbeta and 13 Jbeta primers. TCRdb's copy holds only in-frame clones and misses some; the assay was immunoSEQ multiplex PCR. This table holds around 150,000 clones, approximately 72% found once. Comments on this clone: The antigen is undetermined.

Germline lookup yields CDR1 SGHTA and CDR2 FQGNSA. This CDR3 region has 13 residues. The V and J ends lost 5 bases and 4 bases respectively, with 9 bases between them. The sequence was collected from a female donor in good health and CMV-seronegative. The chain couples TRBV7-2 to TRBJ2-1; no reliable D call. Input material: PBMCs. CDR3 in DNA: TGTGCCAGCAGCCCACAGTCGTACAATGAGCAGTTCTTC. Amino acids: CASSPQSYNEQFF. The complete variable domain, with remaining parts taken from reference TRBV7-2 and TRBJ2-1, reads GAGVSQSPSNKVTEKGKDVELRCDPISGHTALYWYRQSLGQGLEFLIYFQGNSAPDKSGLPSDRFSAERTGGSVSTLTIQRTQQEDSAVYLCASSPQSYNEQFFGPGTRLTVL.